This TCR beta chain is drawn from a study of sequential checkpoint blockade in melanoma (dated by TCRdb to the late 2010s). With respect to the entire study: Patients were randomized 1:1 to first-line nivolumab followed by ipilimumab (arm A) or ipilimumab followed by nivolumab (arm B). Both trial sequences were followed by maintenance nivolumab. Results the study describes overall, beyond this receptor: The response-prediction model combining TCR metrics and mutation burden needs validation in larger, independent patient cohorts.

Spanning cysteine to phenylalanine, the CDR3 consists of 16 amino acids. Only CDR3 DNA remains: 48 bases, in frame from the first base. Looking up the germline V gene (reference sequence) yields CDR1 MNHEY and CDR2 SMNVEV. V has 2 bases trimmed and J has 0 bases trimmed; junction bases matching no gene number 3. Notes on this clone: No antigen is known for it. The input lacks base qualities; no much larger clone sits a single base away.

TCRbeta CDR3 regions were immunosequenced from genomic DNA with the immunoSEQ Assay. Genomic DNA was amplified by bias-controlled multiplex PCR before high-throughput sequencing. Per the original workflow: To quantify the absolute abundance of each unique TCRbeta CDR3 region, the sequences were collapsed and filtered. Clonality, defined as 1 minus Pielou's evenness, was calculated using only productive rearrangements. A previously published method was used to identify clones with significantly greater frequencies in on-treatment samples than in baseline samples. What TCRdb holds here is the immuneACCESS table cut down to in-frame rearrangements. Part of the clones is not present; checked against another copy, under half of the missing clones reflect an unresolved V gene, and the others are unexplained. The V and J calls and clone size are taken from that table; D and trimming were inferred from the DNA. Counted in this sample were about 27,000 clones; 70% to 85% of them appeared once. The ten most abundant clones make up approximately 12% of the sample.

The treatment or condition label here, explained by the study, means: randomized to nivolumab then ipilimumab (arm A) or the reverse (arm B). None of the trial patients had been given prior DNA-damaging chemotherapy. A FACS Aria II flow cytometer was used to sort live CD3+CD8+ cells that were negative for CD19 and CD56 from thawed PBMCs. Samples were obtained from patients with melanoma enrolled in CheckMate 064, a randomized, open-label phase II trial of sequential checkpoint blockade. Peripheral blood mononuclear cells were obtained through leukapheresis, purified using Ficoll-Paque, and frozen in human serum containing approximately 11% DMSO. Right after sorting, the blood CD3+CD8+ cells were verified to be >98% pure, and DNA extraction followed.

The chain couples TRBV27 to TRBJ1-1, with 10 central nucleotides matching TRBD1. Sequenced material: CD8+ T cells sorted from blood (inferred from file names), taken from a patient given nivolumab and ipilimumab in sequence. This TCR derives from a human donor with melanoma. The CDR3 amino acid sequence is: CASSLGQGGMNTEAFF. The DNA reads as follows: TGTGCCAGCAGTTTAGGACAGGGGGGAATGAACACTGAAGCTTTCTTT.